The T cell receptor (beta chain) described here comes from a study of CD8+ T cells in alopecia areata. Study-level findings and limits: Scalp sample data also include resident alphabeta T cells from normal skin. Higher clonality and more expanded CD8+ clones appeared in lesional than normal scalp. For patients receiving tofacitinib, scalp clonality and expanded CD8+ clones among the top 100 significantly decreased.

Treatment reported: oral pan-JAK inhibitor, 5-10 mg twice daily. Individuals with alopecia areata gave both lesional scalp punch biopsies and peripheral blood for collection. Germline values: CDR1 ENHRY, CDR2 SYGVKD. Between the trimmed V and J ends, which lost 0 bases and 10 bases, there was a span of 13 bases. The CDR3 extends over 15 amino acids. Extracted RNA was reverse transcribed into cDNA, the sequencing template. Only in-frame clones appear in the TCRdb table, and some are missing; sequencing was by immunoSEQ multiplex PCR. The sample lists around 200,000 clones, less than 65% occurring once. This clone has just a few counts. Antigen unknown.

The V gene is TRBV10-3, the J gene TRBJ1-6; perhaps TRBD1 as D (6 bases). This TCR was sampled from a human donor with alopecia areata. The sample consisted of CD4+ T cells sorted from blood, taken at week 4, from a patient treated with tofacitinib. The CDR3 region has the DNA TGTGCCATCAGTGAGTCTGGGGGCGGAGAGTCACCCCTCCACTTT. This sequence encodes CAISESGGGESPLHF.